This TCR beta chain was obtained from a study of regulatory T cells in long-lasting Graves disease. This clonotype was observed at least ten times. Its antigen remains unknown. The CDR3 spans 14 residues. V was trimmed by 0 bases and J by 5 bases, leaving 10 bases between them. In germline, CDR1 is SGHRS, CDR2 YFSETQ. Overall study findings and caveats: Newly diagnosed patients shared about a thousand public clonotypes; persistent patients shared 2,500 to 3,000. TCR diversity was lower in persistent Graves' patients (versus newly diagnosed ones).

Noted time point: newly diagnosed GD, antithyroid drugs for less than 3 months. Preparation of the TCR library used RNA extracted from PBMCs. Into tubes containing EDTA, 8 to 9.5 milliliters of peripheral blood were drawn. Arm-PCR of CDR3 regions with iRepertoire HTBI primers generated TCR beta libraries. TCRdb fed the multiplex PCR reads into MiXCR, producing one record per CDR3 protein. The table lists roughly 400,000 distinct CDR3 sequences, 15% of them singletons. These records were also assigned to another study, of T cells in Graves' hyperthyroidism and ophthalmopathy. That study adds: Most clonotypes expanded in thyroid above 0.001 were likewise present in blood.

Here the sequenced sample was peripheral blood mononuclear cells (PBMCs), taken at new diagnosis, from a patient treated with antithyroid drugs. The source of this sequence is a woman between 40 and 50 years old with Graves disease. The chain has TRBV5-1 and TRBJ2-3; no clear D. In DNA, the CDR3 is TGCGCCAGCAGCTTGGTCTCAGGCGAAGATACGCAGTATTTT. Translating it yields CASSLVSGEDTQYF.